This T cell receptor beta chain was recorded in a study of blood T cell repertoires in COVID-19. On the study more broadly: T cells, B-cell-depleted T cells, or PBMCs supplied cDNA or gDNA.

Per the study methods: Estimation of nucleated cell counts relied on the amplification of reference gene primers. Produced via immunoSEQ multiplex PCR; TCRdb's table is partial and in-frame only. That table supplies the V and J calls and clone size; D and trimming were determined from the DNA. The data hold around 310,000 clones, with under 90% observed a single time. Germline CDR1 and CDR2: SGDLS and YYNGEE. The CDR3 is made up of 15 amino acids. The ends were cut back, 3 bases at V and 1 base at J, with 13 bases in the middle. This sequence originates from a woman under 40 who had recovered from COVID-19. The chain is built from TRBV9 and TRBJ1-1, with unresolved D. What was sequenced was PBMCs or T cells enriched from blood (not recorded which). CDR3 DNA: TGTGCCAGCAGCGCTACTCCCACTAAGAACACTGAAGCTTTCTTT. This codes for CASSATPTKNTEAFF.